These 26 T cell receptor beta chains originate from one sample sequenced in a study of T cells after somatic rescue of genetic block (dated by TCRdb to about 2020). Libraries were made using the immunoSEQ multiplex PCR assay. In its TCRdb copy, this immuneACCESS table keeps in-frame sequences only and misses some clones. Where compared with another copy, unresolved V genes explain less than half of these, and the others have no known cause. This sample gives approximately 110,000 clones in total; approximately 90% of them show up just once. Clones ranked in the top ten supply about 1.5% of the sample. The sequencing input was peripheral blood mononuclear cells (PBMCs). The receptors derive from a woman between 18 and 30 years old.

This chain uses TRBV7-8 with TRBJ2-3; D could derive from TRBD1 or TRBD2 (5 bases each). The CDR3 is 14 residues long. The germline CDR1 and CDR2 sequences are SGHVS and FQNEAQ. The V end lost 4 bases, the J end lost 1 base, and 9 bases lay between the germline ends. The CDR3 DNA reads as TGTGCCAGCAGCTGGGACCGACGCACAGATACGCAGTATTTT. This codes for CASSWDRRTDTQYF.

V gene TRBV6-1 combines with J gene TRBJ2-7; no definite D call. CDR1 and CDR2 from the germline V gene are MNHNS and SASEGT. The germline V and J ends were trimmed by 4 bases and 0 bases, with 13 bases remaining between them. This CDR3 is 15 amino acids long. The CDR3 region is CASSVPGLSSYEQYF. DNA of the CDR3: TGTGCCAGCAGTGTGCCGGGCCTGAGCTCCTACGAGCAGTACTTC.

V is TRBV5-1 and J is TRBJ2-7; D unresolved. The CDR3 has 14 amino acids. Germline V CDR1 and CDR2: SGHRS, YFSETQ. V was clipped by 0 bases and J by 5 bases, with 12 bases between them. This CDR3 reads CASSLAGVKNEQYF. For the CDR3, the DNA is TGCGCCAGCAGCTTGGCTGGGGTGAAAAACGAGCAGTACTTC.

The J gene is TRBJ1-1, the V gene TRBV4-3, with D unclear. The CDR3 has 14 residues. Trimming cost V 5 bases and J 0 bases, with 10 bases left between them. CDR1 is LGHNA, CDR2 YSLEER, per germline. In DNA, the CDR3 is TGCGCCAGCAGCTCCCAATACCTGAACACTGAAGCTTTCTTT. Translation gives CASSSQYLNTEAFF.

The chain joins TRBV19 to TRBJ1-1; D remains ambiguous. Germline V gene data show CDR1 as LNHDA and CDR2 as SQIVND (reference sequence). This CDR3 region has 12 residues. V was cut by 0 bases and J by 6 bases, with 5 bases left in between. CDR3 nucleotide sequence: TGTGCCAGTAGTATAGATCAGGCTGAAGCTTTCTTT. This gives the protein CASSIDQAEAFF.

This clone was counted a single time. This rearrangement joins TRBV12-1 to TRBJ2-7; the D call in the table, TRBD2, was not verified against the DNA. TRBV12-1 is recorded as a pseudogene. The CDR3 covers 18 residues. The CDR3 DNA reads TGTGCCAGCAGCTTTTGCGATGCCGGGACTAGCGGGTCGTACGAGCAGTACTTC. It encodes CASSFCDAGTSGSYEQYF.

V and J are TRBV4-1 and TRBJ2-7, with D possibly matching TRBD2 (6 bases). The CDR3 consists of 14 residues. Germline V gene sequence: CDR1 MGHRA, CDR2 YSYEKL. Trimming took off 0 bases at V and 6 bases at J, with 12 bases between the two ends. Written as DNA, the CDR3 is TGCGCCAGCAGCCAAGATGGGAGGTCGCTCGAGCAGTACTTC. It yields the protein CASSQDGRSLEQYF.

In this sample, this clone turned up once. Here the CDR3 DNA reads TGTGCCAGCAGTGCGGGACAGGGGGCGCGTAATACGCAGTATTTT. This encodes CASSAGQGARNTQYF. The chain couples TRBV9 to TRBJ2-3; 12 bases are a match to TRBD1. Per the germline V gene, CDR1 is SGDLS and CDR2 is YYNGEE. The V gene end was trimmed by 5 bases and the J gene end by 7 bases; junction bases not matched to a gene: 8. CDR3 length: 15 amino acids.

The rearrangement uses TRBV11-2 and TRBJ2-5, with 10 nucleotides matching TRBD2. V shed 1 base, J shed 2 bases, and the junction held 4 bases outside the gene matches. CDR1 and CDR2 from the germline V gene are SGHAT and FQNNGV. The CDR3 runs 16 residues. CDR3: CASSLVLAGGQETQYF. The CDR3 DNA reads TGTGCCAGCAGCTTAGTATTAGCGGGGGGTCAAGAGACCCAGTACTTC.

This rearrangement joins TRBV30 to TRBJ1-2, with D hard to call. CDR3 size: 12 residues. V lost 0 bases, J lost 4 bases, and 6 bases lay in between. CDR1 is GTSNPN, CDR2 SVGIG, per germline (reference sequence). The CDR3 protein is CAWSVLTYGYTF. The CDR3, as DNA: TGTGCCTGGAGTGTACTTACCTATGGCTACACCTTC.

The chain couples TRBV5-4 to TRBJ1-1, with no clear D. Per the germline V gene, CDR1 is SGHNT and CDR2 is YYREEE (reference sequence). The CDR3 is 14 amino acids. The V gene lost 1 base and the J gene lost 0 bases, with 7 bases spanning the gap. The CDR3 loop is CASSLSRMNTEAFF. CDR3 bases: TGTGCCAGCAGCTTGAGTAGAATGAACACTGAAGCTTTCTTT.

This clone was found once. The chain recombines TRBV7-3 with TRBJ2-1, with D unresolved. Germline V gene sequence: CDR1 SGHTA, CDR2 FQGTGA. This CDR3 is 13 amino acids long. Trimming removed 5 bases at V and 2 bases at J, with 7 bases between. Written as DNA, the CDR3 is TGTGCCAGCAGCACTACTGCCTACAATGAGCAGTTCTTC. Translation: CASSTTAYNEQFF.

This sequence joins TRBV30 and TRBJ1-5; perhaps TRBD1 as D (5 bases). This CDR3 has 14 amino acids. Deletions cut 2 bases from V and 4 bases from J, with 12 bases between. The V gene's germline CDR1 is GTSNPN and CDR2 SVGIG (reference sequence). The CDR3 region has the DNA TGTGCCTGGAGTCCCCGGGGCCGAAATCAGCCCCAGCATTTT. Its protein is CAWSPRGRNQPQHF.

This chain joins TRBV7-2 and TRBJ1-1; D is possibly TRBD1 (6 bases). Trimming removed 5 bases at V and 2 bases at J, with 12 bases between. This CDR3 has 14 amino acids. In germline, CDR1 is SGHTA, CDR2 FQGNSA. For the CDR3, the DNA is TGTGCCAGCAGCCGAGGGGGGGCAAACACTGAAGCTTTCTTT. Amino acid sequence: CASSRGGANTEAFF.

This rearrangement joins TRBV2 to TRBJ1-1, with TRBD1 matching over 7 bases. CDR3 length: 14 amino acids. Germline CDR1 SNHLY, CDR2 FYNNEI. J lost 2 bases, V lost 4 bases, and 4 bases had no gene match. The CDR3: CASSAQGDNTEAFF. CDR3 DNA sequence: TGTGCCAGCAGTGCTCAGGGGGATAACACTGAAGCTTTCTTT.

The chain combines TRBV27 with TRBJ1-5, with D possibly matching TRBD1 (6 bases). The CDR3 extends over 13 amino acids. V lost 5 bases and J 4 bases, leaving 9 bases between the germline ends. Germline V gene data show CDR1 as MNHEY and CDR2 as SMNVEV (reference sequence). CDR3 nucleotides: TGTGCCAGCAGTATAACAGGGAATCAGCCCCAGCATTTT. The encoded protein is CASSITGNQPQHF.

CDR3 in DNA: TGTGGTGGGGAACCAACCCTCGTTTACACAGATACGCAGTATTTT. As protein: CGGEPTLVYTDTQYF. J is TRBJ2-3 and V is TRBV6-5, with D unresolved. This CDR3 has 15 residues. Per germline, CDR1 MNHEY and CDR2 SVGAGI.

The chain combines TRBV21-1 with TRBJ1-5; TRBD1 was called by the table and not checked on the DNA. TRBV21-1 is a documented pseudogene. The CDR3 has 16 amino acids. The CDR3 spells CASSKGRGRTYQPQHF. The CDR3 DNA follows: TGTGCCAGCAGCAAAGGCAGGGGGAGGACTTATCAGCCCCAGCATTTT.

V is TRBV6-6 and J is TRBJ2-2; TRBD2 is a possible D gene (6 bases). Germline V CDR1 and CDR2: MNHNY, SVGAGI (reference sequence). This CDR3 contains 16 residues. V gave up 6 bases and J gave up 2 bases, with 16 bases separating them. In nucleotides, the CDR3 is TGTGCCAGCAGAGAGGGACTGCCTCGAAACACCGGGGAGCTGTTTTTT. Translating gives CASREGLPRNTGELFF.

The chain uses TRBV4-3 and TRBJ2-2; 8 bases are shared with TRBD1. Germline assignment: CDR1 LGHNA and CDR2 YSLEER. V lost 0 bases to trimming and J lost 1 base; unmatched junction nucleotides: 7. The CDR3 is 18 residues long. As DNA, the CDR3 is TGCGCCAGCAGCCAAGATTGGGCCGGGACAGGGAACACCGGGGAGCTGTTTTTT. Residues: CASSQDWAGTGNTGELFF.

This clone was seen a single time. V gene TRBV2 combines with J gene TRBJ2-1, with a weak D call TRBD1 (5 bases). V lost 3 bases to trimming and J lost 3 bases, with 6 bases between them. The CDR3 spans 13 residues. Germline values: CDR1 SNHLY, CDR2 FYNNEI. The CDR3 region is CASSDRVYNEQFF. The CDR3 DNA is TGTGCCAGCAGTGACAGGGTCTACAATGAGCAGTTCTTC.

The chain carries TRBV5-1 and TRBJ2-3; 13 bases fit TRBD2. The length of the CDR3 is 15 residues. V lost 4 bases to trimming and J lost 4 bases; unmatched junction nucleotides: 3. From germline, CDR1 is SGHRS and CDR2 YFSETQ. This CDR3 reads CASSPLAGGPDTQYF. The CDR3 DNA reads TGCGCCAGCAGCCCACTAGCGGGGGGGCCAGATACGCAGTATTTT. The variable domain in full, completed from reference TRBV5-1 and TRBJ2-3, reads KAGVTQTPRYLIKTRGQQVTLSCSPISGHRSVSWYQQTPGQGLQFLFEYFSETQRNKGNFPGRFSGRQFSNSRSEMNVSTLELGDSALYLCASSPLAGGPDTQYFGPGTRLTVL.

The gene calls are TRBV5-6 and TRBJ2-2; perhaps D is TRBD1 or TRBD2 (5 bases each). Trimming took off 3 bases at V and 8 bases at J, with 23 bases between the two ends. This CDR3 has 17 amino acids. Germline CDR1 reads SGHDT; CDR2 reads YYEEEE. CDR3 sequence (DNA): TGTGCCAGCAGCTCCTTCCCCGGGACCACGAATCTAGGGGAGCTGTTTTTT. Translation gives CASSSFPGTTNLGELFF.

The rearrangement uses TRBV5-4 and TRBJ2-6; tentative D call: TRBD2 (5 bases). This CDR3 has 15 residues. V was clipped by 2 bases and J by 4 bases, with 10 bases between them. Per germline, CDR1 SGHNT and CDR2 YYREEE (reference sequence). CDR3 amino acids: CASSFRDSGANVLTF. Here the CDR3 DNA reads TGTGCCAGCAGCTTCCGGGATTCCGGGGCCAACGTCCTGACTTTC.

The chain couples TRBV10-3 to TRBJ2-3; D might be TRBD1 (6 bases). CDR1 ENHRY and CDR2 SYGVKD come from the germline V gene. With 10 bases removed from V and 2 bases from J, the gap between germline ends came to 19 bases. CDR3 size: 15 residues. CDR3 in DNA: TGTGCCAGCCAGGACAGTTACAGTGTCACAGATACGCAGTATTTT. It translates to CASQDSYSVTDTQYF.

J is TRBJ2-1 and V is TRBV9; 8 bases align to TRBD2. The J segment lost 0 bases and the V segment lost 7 bases, leaving 12 bases of the junction unmatched. The germline gives CDR1 SGDLS, CDR2 YYNGEE. This CDR3 comprises 17 residues. The CDR3 protein is CASQGSGGSSSYNEQFF. CDR3 coding DNA: TGTGCCAGCCAAGGGAGCGGGGGTTCGAGCTCCTACAATGAGCAGTTCTTC.